This is a list of T cell receptor beta chains from one sample in a study of memory CD4+ T cells and cytomegalovirus serostatus. Libraries were prepared by immunoSEQ multiplex PCR; TCRdb keeps only in-frame clonotypes and omits some of them. The repertoire has 70,000 to 90,000 clones, under 80% of them found once; the top ten carry 2% to 3%. Source material: memory CD4+ T cells from blood. Every receptor here comes from an adult in good health and CMV-seropositive. CDR3s include the opening cysteine and the closing phenylalanine or tryptophan. A D gene is named only where the DNA matches it firmly. Expanded clones are given a class, and other clones once, few, many or no size at all.

>few|TRBD1|TRBV5-1|TRBJ2-7
CASSQTGGPPNDEQYF
TGCGCCAGCAGCCAGACAGGGGGCCCCCCCAATGACGAGCAGTACTTC
>-|-|TRBV7-9|TRBJ2-7
CASSPQSSYEQYF
TGTGCCAGCAGCCCGCAGAGTTCCTACGAGCAGTACTTC
>-|-|TRBV11-2|TRBJ1-5
CASSLDDRNSNQPQHF
TGTGCCAGCAGCTTAGACGACAGAAATAGCAATCAGCCCCAGCATTTT
>-|-|TRBV11-3|TRBJ2-1
CASSLEGYYNEQFF
TGTGCCAGCAGCTTAGAAGGCTACTACAATGAGCAGTTCTTC
>-|TRBD1|TRBV25-1|TRBJ1-6
CASSAHGTAWNSPLHF
TGTGCCAGCAGTGCCCACGGGACAGCCTGGAATTCACCCCTCCACTTT
>-|TRBD2|TRBV30|TRBJ2-3
CAWRGGSGRAGRTDTQYF
TGTGCCTGGAGGGGGGGTAGCGGGAGGGCCGGAAGGACAGATACGCAGTATTTT
>-|-|TRBV28|TRBJ2-1
CASSLVSYNEQFF
TGTGCCAGCAGTTTGGTCTCCTACAATGAGCAGTTCTTC
>-|TRBD1|TRBV2|TRBJ1-3
CASSPRTGTISGNTIYF
TGTGCCAGCAGTCCAAGGACAGGGACAATCTCTGGAAACACCATATATTTT
>-|-|TRBV29-1|TRBJ1-2
CSVEDYGYTF
TGCAGCGTTGAGGACTATGGCTACACCTTC
>-|-|TRBV27|TRBJ2-1
CASSLRAGGYNEQFF
TGTGCCAGCAGTCTAAGGGCTGGGGGCTACAATGAGCAGTTCTTC